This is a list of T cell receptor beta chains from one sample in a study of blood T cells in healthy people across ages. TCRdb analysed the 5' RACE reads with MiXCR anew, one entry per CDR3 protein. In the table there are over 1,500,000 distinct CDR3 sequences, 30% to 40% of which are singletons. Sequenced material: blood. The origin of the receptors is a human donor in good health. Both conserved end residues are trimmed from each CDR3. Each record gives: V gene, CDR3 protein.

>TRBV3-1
ASTSGGGYGYT
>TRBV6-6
ASSYSTGFGHGGYT
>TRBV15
ATSRHHVAGGLGTEAF
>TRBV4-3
ASSLTGITEAF
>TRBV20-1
SASCYEQY
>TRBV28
ASSSTWSTDTQY
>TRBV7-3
ASSFGREETQY
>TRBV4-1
ASSHGTGKGKNGYT
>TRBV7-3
ASSLEGIVSGTEAF
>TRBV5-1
ASSLGRVDQPQH
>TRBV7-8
ASSSLADYTDTQY
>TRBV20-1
SARGRDRGHSTNQPQH
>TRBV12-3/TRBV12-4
ASSRDRAIGYEQY
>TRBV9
ASSVAPLYNEQF
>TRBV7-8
ASSLDRQGDQPQH
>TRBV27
ASSFSEPLSYEQY
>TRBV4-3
ASSQERQGLEYGYT
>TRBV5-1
ASSLQQGGGTEAF
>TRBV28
ASSFFDRGKNEQY
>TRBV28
ATQTRGKGARYEQY
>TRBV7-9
ASSLGDFYT
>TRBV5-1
ASSSGPTDTQY
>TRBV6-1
ASSGAGQMNTEAF
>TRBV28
ASSGTGGSFNEKLF
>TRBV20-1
SARDVDEQY
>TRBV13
ASIYTGEYSAEAF
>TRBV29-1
SVEVRDGRDTQY
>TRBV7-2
ASSLLFAEQF
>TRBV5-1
ASSVTGRAGGLTDTQY
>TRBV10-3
AIQRGTEAF
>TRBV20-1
SARDPNTQY
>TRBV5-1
ASSLNGVGTNEKLF
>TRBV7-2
ASNFLGGADAYGYT
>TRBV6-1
ASILGQGGNTEAF
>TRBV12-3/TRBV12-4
ASSPRRASSYNEQF
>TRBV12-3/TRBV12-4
ASSFDSVKNIQY
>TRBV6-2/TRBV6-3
ASSLRGGRLYEQY
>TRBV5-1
ASSLPGLSTDTQY
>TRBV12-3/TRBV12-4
ASSLGQSGNQPQH
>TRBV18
ASSEAGTGAHNEQF
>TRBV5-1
ASSATGTNYNEQF
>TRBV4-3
ASSQDLAYNEQY
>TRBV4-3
ASSQDRGGGVNTQY
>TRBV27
ASSLTGTGGSYEQY
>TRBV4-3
ASSQWTGTDTQY
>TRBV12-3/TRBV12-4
ASSLAQGGQPQH
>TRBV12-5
ASGLSAGRGLAYSNQPQH
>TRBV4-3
ASSQDHVGGTEAF
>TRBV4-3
ASSQSPLGLHQETQY
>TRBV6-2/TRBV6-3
ASSYWGHEGYGCT
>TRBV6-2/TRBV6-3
ASSYQGYTGAF
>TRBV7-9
ASSSPEGDTEAF
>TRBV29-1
SAHRDGPSGGT
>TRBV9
ASSAPSTSNGEQF